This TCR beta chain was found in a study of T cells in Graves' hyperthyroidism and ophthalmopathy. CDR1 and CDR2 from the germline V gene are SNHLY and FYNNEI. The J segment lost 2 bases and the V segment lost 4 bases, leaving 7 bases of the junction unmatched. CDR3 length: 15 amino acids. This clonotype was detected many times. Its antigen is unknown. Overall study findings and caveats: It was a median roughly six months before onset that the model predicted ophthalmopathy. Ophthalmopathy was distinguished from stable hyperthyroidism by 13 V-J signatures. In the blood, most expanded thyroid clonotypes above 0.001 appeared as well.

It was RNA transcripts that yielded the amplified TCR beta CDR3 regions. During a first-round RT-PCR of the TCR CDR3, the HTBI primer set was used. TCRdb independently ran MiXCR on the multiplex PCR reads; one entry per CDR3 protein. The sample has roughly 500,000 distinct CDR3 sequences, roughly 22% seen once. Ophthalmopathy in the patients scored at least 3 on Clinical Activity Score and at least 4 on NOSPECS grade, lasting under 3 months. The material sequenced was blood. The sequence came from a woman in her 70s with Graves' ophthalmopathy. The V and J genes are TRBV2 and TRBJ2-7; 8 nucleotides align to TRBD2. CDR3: CASSASSGSTYEQYF. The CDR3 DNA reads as TGTGCCAGCAGTGCTTCAAGCGGGAGTACCTACGAGCAGTACTTC.